The 7 T cell receptor beta chains in this list originate from one sample, sequenced in a study of cytomegalovirus exposure and HLA in healthy donors (dated by TCRdb to 2017 to 2019). Libraries were built with the immunoSEQ multiplex PCR assay. For the multiplex PCR, a mixture combining 60 forward primers for TCR Vbeta segments and 13 reverse primers for TCR Jbeta segments was used. This immuneACCESS table, as held by TCRdb, lists in-frame sequences with V and J called but not all clones. Of the missing ones, under half trace to an unresolved V gene in checked studies; the others have no known cause. The sample contains about 120,000 clones, 80% of them found a single time. The top ten hold 2.1% of the sample. Sequenced material: PBMCs. The receptor source for this set is a young man in good health and CMV-seronegative.

This clone has just one count. The gene calls are TRBV10-2 and TRBJ2-1, with TRBD2 as a possible D gene (6 bases). The CDR3 totals 14 residues. The germline V gene has CDR1 WSHSY and CDR2 SAAADI. V lost 3 bases and J lost 2, with 8 bases in between. The CDR3 loop reads CASSESGAYNEQFF. The CDR3 coding sequence is TGCGCCAGCAGTGAATCGGGGGCCTACAATGAGCAGTTCTTC.

This rearrangement joins TRBV9 to TRBJ2-2; 7 nucleotides match TRBD1. J lost 6 bases, V lost 3 bases, and 5 bases had no gene match. Germline V gene data show CDR1 as SGDLS and CDR2 as YYNGEE. This CDR3 is 14 amino acids long. In DNA, the CDR3 is TGTGCCAGCAGCGAACAGGGGCATTCCGGGGAGCTGTTTTTT. It specifies CASSEQGHSGELFF.

With regard to this clone: A read error may account for a junction end that differs from germline. The chain uses TRBV29-1 and TRBJ2-6, with 9 positions matching TRBD1. The germline V gene encodes CDR1 SQVTM and CDR2 ANQGSEA. CDR3 length: 16 amino acids. The CDR3 DNA is TGCAGCGTCCAAGGGGACAGGGTCTCTGGGGCCAACGGCCTGACTTTC. Protein sequence: CSVQGDRVSGANGLTF.

The V call is TRBV5-1, the J call TRBJ2-3; 9 nucleotides match TRBD1. V lost 5 bases to trimming and J lost 4 bases; unmatched junction nucleotides: 11. Germline V gene sequence: CDR1 SGHRS, CDR2 YFSETQ. This CDR3 contains 16 residues. As DNA, the CDR3 is TGCGCCAGCAGTCCAGGAACAGGGGGCCGAGCAGATACGCAGTATTTT. Residues: CASSPGTGGRADTQYF.

This clone was counted once. The V gene is TRBV28, the J gene TRBJ2-2, with D possibly matching TRBD2 (6 bases). Germline CDR1 is MDHEN and CDR2 is SYDVKM. Trimming stripped 3 bases from V and 1 base from J, with 12 bases between. The CDR3 contains 16 residues. CDR3 in amino acids: CASSLISGVNTGELFF. CDR3 coding DNA: TGTGCCAGCAGTTTGATATCGGGGGTGAACACCGGGGAGCTGTTTTTT.

The chain employs TRBV5-4 and TRBJ2-5, with 8 nucleotides matching TRBD1. The trim removed 4 bases at V and 4 bases at J, leaving 12 bases unmatched. This CDR3 has 16 residues. CDR1 and CDR2 (germline): SGHNT, YYREEE (reference sequence). CDR3 DNA: TGTGCCAGCAGCAACGCCGGACAGGGAAAGGGAGAGACCCAGTACTTC. Its translation: CASSNAGQGKGETQYF.

This chain connects TRBV10-1 to TRBJ2-3; D may be TRBD1 (5 bases). Deletions cut 5 bases from V and 5 bases from J, with 11 bases between. Germline V lookup: CDR1 WNHNN, CDR2 SYGVQD (reference sequence). The CDR3 sequence is 13 residues long. CDR3 nucleotides: TGCGCCAGCAGTCAGGGTGATGGAGATACGCAGTATTTT. Translating it yields CASSQGDGDTQYF.